Below, 13 T cell receptor beta chains from the same sample are listed, as sequenced in a study of blood T cell repertoires in COVID-19. Sequenced by immunoSEQ multiplex PCR; TCRdb stores in-frame clones only, minus some. Among 250,000 to 350,000 clones listed, about 89% were seen once. Sequenced: peripheral blood. Source of these receptors: an older woman with acute or convalescent COVID-19.

The V and J genes are TRBV30 and TRBJ2-1, with TRBD1 matching over 12 bases. The V and J ends lost 1 base and 8 bases, in that order; junction bases with no gene match: 9. The CDR3 loop spans 16 amino acids. Germline-derived CDR1 and CDR2 are GTSNPN and SVGIG (reference sequence). CDR3 nucleotide sequence: TGTGCCTGGAGTGATTCCGGGACAGGGGGCGGAGATGAGCAGTTCTTC. Translating it yields CAWSDSGTGGGDEQFF.

The chain links TRBV12-3 or TRBV12-4 to TRBJ2-1; D gene unclear. V was clipped by 4 bases and J by 6 bases, with 10 bases between them. The CDR3 contains 13 residues. CDR3 in amino acids: CASSSDNPNEQFF. CDR3 DNA: TGTGCCAGCAGTTCCGACAATCCCAATGAGCAGTTCTTC.

The chain links TRBV9 to TRBJ2-1; 8 nucleotides line up with TRBD2. Germline CDR1 SGDLS, CDR2 YYNGEE. The CDR3 has 16 amino acids. The V gene end was trimmed by 0 bases and the J gene end by 1 base; junction bases not matched to a gene: 3. The CDR3 sequence: CASSVAAGGSYNEQFF. CDR3 nucleotides: TGTGCCAGCAGCGTAGCTGCGGGAGGTTCCTACAATGAGCAGTTCTTC.

The rearrangement links TRBV30 to TRBJ2-3, with a possible D match to TRBD1 (5 bases). Germline V gene lookup returns CDR1 GTSNPN and CDR2 SVGIG (reference sequence). The CDR3 loop spans 14 amino acids. V lost 3 bases to trimming and J lost 2 bases, with 12 bases between them. CDR3 in amino acids: CAWRERQFTDTQYF. In DNA, the CDR3 is TGTGCCTGGAGGGAGCGACAGTTCACAGATACGCAGTATTTT.

This clone was detected ten times or more. The rearrangement joins TRBV28 to TRBJ2-1; possible D gene TRBD1, 5 bases. V was shortened by 8 bases and J by 5 bases, with 13 bases between the two germline ends. From germline, CDR1 is MDHEN and CDR2 SYDVKM. The CDR3 is 13 residues long. CDR3 sequence (DNA): TGTGCCAGCCCGGACAATTATAACAATGAGCAGTTCTTC. It encodes CASPDNYNNEQFF. The entire variable domain, with the rest obtained from reference TRBV28 and TRBJ2-1, is as follows: DVKVTQSSRYLVKRTGEKVFLECVQDMDHENMFWYRQDPGLGLRLIYFSYDVKMKEKGDIPEGYSVSREKKERFSLILESASTNQTSMYLCASPDNYNNEQFFGPGTRLTVL.

The rearrangement uses TRBV5-5 and TRBJ1-1, with 10 bases matching TRBD1. V was pared by 1 base and J by 6 bases, with 9 bases of the junction left unmatched. Germline CDR1 SGHKS, CDR2 YYEKEE (reference sequence). This CDR3 is built from 16 residues. DNA for the CDR3: TGTGCCAGCAGCTTGCGAAGACAGGGGGCCGTCCCTGAAGCTTTCTTT. It specifies CASSLRRQGAVPEAFF.

This rearrangement joins TRBV4-2 to TRBJ2-5; TRBD2 matches 14 bases. Trimming at V came to 4 bases and at J to 4 bases, leaving 5 bases not matched to a gene. CDR3 length equals 16 residues. Looked up from germline, CDR1 is LGHNA and CDR2 is YNFKEQ. The CDR3 spells CASSPGTSGGIETQYF. DNA for the CDR3: TGTGCCAGCAGCCCCGGGACTAGCGGGGGTATAGAGACCCAGTACTTC.

The rearrangement links TRBV5-1 to TRBJ2-1, with 8 bases matching TRBD2. This CDR3 is built from 14 residues. Trimming took 0 bases from V and 7 from J; bases not matched to a gene: 3. The germline gives CDR1 SGHRS, CDR2 YFSETQ. This chain's CDR3 is CASSLEASGNEQFF. The CDR3 region has the DNA TGCGCCAGCAGCTTGGAGGCTAGCGGGAATGAGCAGTTCTTC.

V is TRBV12-3 or TRBV12-4 and J is TRBJ2-2; D ambiguous. Trimming shortened V by 1 base and J by 6 bases, and 3 bases separated the two germline ends. This CDR3 has 12 amino acids. The chain's CDR3 is CASSLVSGELFF. CDR3 nucleotides: TGTGCCAGCAGTTTAGTCTCCGGGGAGCTGTTTTTT.

The chain uses TRBV4-1 and TRBJ2-7; weak D call: TRBD1 (6 bases). Between the trimmed V and J ends, which lost 4 bases and 2 bases, there was a span of 9 bases. Germline V gives CDR1 MGHRA, CDR2 YSYEKL. The length of the CDR3 is 13 residues. The CDR3 DNA reads TGCGCCAGCAGCCCAGGACAGACCTACGAGCAGTACTTC. It encodes CASSPGQTYEQYF.

The V gene is TRBV7-3, the J gene TRBJ2-7; the D is unclear. Germline V CDR1 and CDR2: SGHTA, FQGTGA. The CDR3 runs 13 residues. V was trimmed by 0 bases and J by 0 bases, leaving 3 bases between them. CDR3 nucleotide sequence: TGTGCCAGCAGCTTAACGAGCTCCTACGAGCAGTACTTC. This sequence encodes CASSLTSSYEQYF.

J is TRBJ2-2 and V is TRBV7-2; 8 bases agree with TRBD2. V gave up 1 base and J gave up 4 bases; unmatched junction bases: 5. This CDR3 has 16 residues. Germline V gene lookup returns CDR1 SGHTA and CDR2 FQGNSA. CDR3 coding DNA: TGTGCCAGCAGCTTAGGAGCGGGAGTTGGCACCGGGGAGCTGTTTTTT. It translates to CASSLGAGVGTGELFF.

This rearrangement joins TRBV7-9 to TRBJ2-2; D is undetermined. CDR1 is SEHNR, CDR2 FQNEAQ, per germline (reference sequence). The CDR3 is made up of 17 amino acids. V was pared by 4 bases and J by 5 bases, with 20 bases between. This chain's CDR3 is CASSSRPRPGETGELFF. The CDR3 DNA is TGTGCCAGCAGCTCCCGCCCCCGGCCGGGTGAGACCGGGGAGCTGTTTTTT.